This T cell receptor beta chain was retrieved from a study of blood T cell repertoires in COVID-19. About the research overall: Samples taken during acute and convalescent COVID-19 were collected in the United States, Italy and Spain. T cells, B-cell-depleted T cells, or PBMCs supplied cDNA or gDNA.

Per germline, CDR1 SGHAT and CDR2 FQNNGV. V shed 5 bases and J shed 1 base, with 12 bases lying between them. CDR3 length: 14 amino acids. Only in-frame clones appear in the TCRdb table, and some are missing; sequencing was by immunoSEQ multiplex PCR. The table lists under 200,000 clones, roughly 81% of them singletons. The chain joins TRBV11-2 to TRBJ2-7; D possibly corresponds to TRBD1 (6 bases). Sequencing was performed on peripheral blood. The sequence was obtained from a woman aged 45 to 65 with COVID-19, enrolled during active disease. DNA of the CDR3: TGTGCCAGCAGCGTCGGACAGCTTTCCTACGAGCAGTACTTC. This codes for CASSVGQLSYEQYF. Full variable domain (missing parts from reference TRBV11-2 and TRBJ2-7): EAGVAQSPRYKIIEKRQSVAFWCNPISGHATLYWYQQILGQGPKLLIQFQNNGVVDDSQLPKDRFSAERLKGVDSTLKIQPAKLEDSAVYLCASSVGQLSYEQYFGPGTRLTVT.